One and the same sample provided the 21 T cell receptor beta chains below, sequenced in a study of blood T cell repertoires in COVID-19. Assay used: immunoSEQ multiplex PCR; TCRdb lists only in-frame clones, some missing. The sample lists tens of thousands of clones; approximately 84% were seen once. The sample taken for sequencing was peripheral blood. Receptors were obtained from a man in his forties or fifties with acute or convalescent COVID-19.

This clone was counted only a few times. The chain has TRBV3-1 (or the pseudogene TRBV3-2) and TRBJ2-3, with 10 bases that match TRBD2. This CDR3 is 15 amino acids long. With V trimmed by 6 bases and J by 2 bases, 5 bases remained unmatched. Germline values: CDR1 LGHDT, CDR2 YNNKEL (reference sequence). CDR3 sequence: CASSPSGGVTDTQYF. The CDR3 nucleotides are TGTGCCAGCAGTCCCAGCGGGGGGGTCACAGATACGCAGTATTTT.

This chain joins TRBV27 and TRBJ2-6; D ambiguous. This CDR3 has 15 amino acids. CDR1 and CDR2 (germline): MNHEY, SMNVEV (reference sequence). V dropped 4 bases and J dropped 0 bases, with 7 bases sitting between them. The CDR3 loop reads CASSSFSSGANVLTF. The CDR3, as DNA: TGTGCCAGCAGTTCCTTTTCCTCTGGGGCCAACGTCCTGACTTTC.

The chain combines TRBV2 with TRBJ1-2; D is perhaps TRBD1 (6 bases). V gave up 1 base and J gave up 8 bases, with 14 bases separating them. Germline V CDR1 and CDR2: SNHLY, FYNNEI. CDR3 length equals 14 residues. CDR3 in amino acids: CASSEGIPGDGYTF. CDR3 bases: TGTGCCAGCAGTGAAGGAATCCCAGGGGACGGCTACACCTTC.

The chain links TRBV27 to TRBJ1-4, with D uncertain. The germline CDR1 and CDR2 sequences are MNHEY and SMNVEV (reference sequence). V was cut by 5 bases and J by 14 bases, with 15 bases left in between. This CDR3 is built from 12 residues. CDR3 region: CASSPGSRELFF. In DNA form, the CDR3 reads TGTGCCAGCAGTCCCGGTTCTCGTGAGCTGTTTTTT.

DNA for the CDR3: TGTGCCAGCAGTTTAAATTATCGGGGAGACACTGAAGCTTTCTTT. It translates to CASSLNYRGDTEAFF. V and J are TRBV28 and TRBJ1-1; D unclear. Trimming left V 2 bases short and J 3 bases short, with 13 bases between. CDR1 MDHEN and CDR2 SYDVKM come from the germline V gene. The CDR3 contains 15 residues.

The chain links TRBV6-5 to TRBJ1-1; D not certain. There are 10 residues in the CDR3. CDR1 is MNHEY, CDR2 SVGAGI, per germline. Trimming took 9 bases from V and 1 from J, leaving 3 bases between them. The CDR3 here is CASKNTEAFF. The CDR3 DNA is TGTGCCAGTAAGAACACTGAAGCTTTCTTT.

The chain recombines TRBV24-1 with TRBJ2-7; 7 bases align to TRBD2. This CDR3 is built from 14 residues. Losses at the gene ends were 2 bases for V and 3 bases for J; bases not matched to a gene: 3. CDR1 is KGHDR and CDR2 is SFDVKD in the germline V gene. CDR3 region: CATSDSWEGYEQYF. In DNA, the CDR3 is TGTGCCACCAGTGATTCATGGGAGGGCTACGAGCAGTACTTC.

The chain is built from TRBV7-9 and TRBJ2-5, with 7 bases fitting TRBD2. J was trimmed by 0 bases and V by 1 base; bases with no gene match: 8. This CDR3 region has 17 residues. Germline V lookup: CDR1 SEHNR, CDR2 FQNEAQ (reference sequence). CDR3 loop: CASSLGGESGDQETQYF. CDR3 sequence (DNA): TGTGCCAGCAGCTTAGGGGGCGAGAGCGGGGACCAAGAGACCCAGTACTTC.

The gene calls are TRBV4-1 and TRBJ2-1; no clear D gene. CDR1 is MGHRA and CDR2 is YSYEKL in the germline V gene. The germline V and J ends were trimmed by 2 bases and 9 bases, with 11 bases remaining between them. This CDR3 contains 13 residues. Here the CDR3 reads CASSQPRRIEQFF. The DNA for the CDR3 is TGCGCCAGCAGCCAACCGCGCCGTATTGAGCAGTTCTTC.

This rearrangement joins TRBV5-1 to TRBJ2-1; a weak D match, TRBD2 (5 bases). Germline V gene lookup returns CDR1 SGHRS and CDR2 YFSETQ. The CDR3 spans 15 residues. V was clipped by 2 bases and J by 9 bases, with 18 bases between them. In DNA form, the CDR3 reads TGCGCCAGCAGCTTATCCCATGAGAGGGCTCTTGAGCAGTTCTTC. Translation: CASSLSHERALEQFF.

The DNA for the CDR3 is TGTGCCAGTAGTACAAACAGCTACGAGCAGTACTTC. Translation gives CASSTNSYEQYF. This rearrangement joins TRBV19 to TRBJ2-7; D is unclear. The CDR3 runs 12 residues. The germline V gene has CDR1 LNHDA and CDR2 SQIVND (reference sequence). The V gene lost 4 bases and the J gene lost 3 bases, with 7 bases spanning the gap.

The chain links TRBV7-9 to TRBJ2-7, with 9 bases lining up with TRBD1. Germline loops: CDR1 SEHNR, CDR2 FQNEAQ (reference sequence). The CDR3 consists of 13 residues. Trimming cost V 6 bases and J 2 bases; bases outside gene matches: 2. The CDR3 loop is CASRGDRAYEQYF. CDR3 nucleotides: TGTGCCAGCAGAGGGGACAGGGCCTACGAGCAGTACTTC. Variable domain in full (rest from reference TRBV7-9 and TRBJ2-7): DTGVSQNPRHKITKRGQNVTFRCDPISEHNRLYWYRQTLGQGPEFLTYFQNEAQLEKSRLLSDRFSAERPKGSFSTLEIQRTEQGDSAMYLCASRGDRAYEQYFGPGTRLTVT.

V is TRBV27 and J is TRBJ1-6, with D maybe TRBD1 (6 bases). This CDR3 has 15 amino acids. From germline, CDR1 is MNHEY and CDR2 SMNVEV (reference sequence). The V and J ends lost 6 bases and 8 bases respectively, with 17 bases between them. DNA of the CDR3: TGTGCCAGCAGGCCGACAGGAGGCCTCGATTCACCCCTCCACTTT. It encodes CASRPTGGLDSPLHF.

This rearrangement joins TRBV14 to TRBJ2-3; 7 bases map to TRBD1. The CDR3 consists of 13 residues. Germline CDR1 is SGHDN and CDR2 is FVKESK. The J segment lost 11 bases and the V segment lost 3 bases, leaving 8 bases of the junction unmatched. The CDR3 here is CASSHLTGMKQYF. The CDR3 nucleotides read TGTGCCAGCAGCCATTTGACAGGGATGAAGCAGTATTTT. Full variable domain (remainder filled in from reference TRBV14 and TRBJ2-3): EAGVTQFPSHSVIEKGQTVTLRCDPISGHDNLYWYRRVMGKEIKFLLHFVKESKQDESGMPNNRFLAERTGGTYSTLKVQPAELEDSGVYFCASSHLTGMKQYFGPGTRLTVL.

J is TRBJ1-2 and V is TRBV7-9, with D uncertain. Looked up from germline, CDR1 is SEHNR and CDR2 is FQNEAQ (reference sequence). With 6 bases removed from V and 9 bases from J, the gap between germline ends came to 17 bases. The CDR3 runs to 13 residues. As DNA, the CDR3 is TGTGCCAGCAGTCCGGGCCGCGAGGGAAGCTACACCTTC. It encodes CASSPGREGSYTF.

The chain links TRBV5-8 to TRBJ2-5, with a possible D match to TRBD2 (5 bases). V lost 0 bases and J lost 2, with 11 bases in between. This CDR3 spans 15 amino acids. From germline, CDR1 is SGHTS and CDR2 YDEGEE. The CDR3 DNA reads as TGTGCCAGCAGCTTGGGAGTCGGGGATCAAGAGACCCAGTACTTC. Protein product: CASSLGVGDQETQYF. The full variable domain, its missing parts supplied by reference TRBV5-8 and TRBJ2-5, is EAGVTQSPTHLIKTRGQQATLRCSPISGHTSVYWYQQALGLGLQFLLWYDEGEERNRGNFPPRFSGRQFPNYSSELNVNALELEDSALYLCASSLGVGDQETQYFGPGTRLLVL.

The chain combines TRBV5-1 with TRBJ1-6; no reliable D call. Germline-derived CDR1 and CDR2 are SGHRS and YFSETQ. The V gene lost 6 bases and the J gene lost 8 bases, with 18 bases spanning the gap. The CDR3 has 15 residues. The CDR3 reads CASKTRDEGDSPLHF. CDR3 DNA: TGCGCCAGCAAAACCCGTGACGAGGGCGATTCACCCCTCCACTTT. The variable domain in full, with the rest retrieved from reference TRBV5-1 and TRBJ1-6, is KAGVTQTPRYLIKTRGQQVTLSCSPISGHRSVSWYQQTPGQGLQFLFEYFSETQRNKGNFPGRFSGRQFSNSRSEMNVSTLELGDSALYLCASKTRDEGDSPLHFGNGTRLTVT.

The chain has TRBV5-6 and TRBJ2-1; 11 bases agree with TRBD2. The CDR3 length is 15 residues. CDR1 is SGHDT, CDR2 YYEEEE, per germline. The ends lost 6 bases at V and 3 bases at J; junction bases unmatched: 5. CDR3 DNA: TGTGCCAGCACCTCCGGGACTAGCGGCTACAATGAGCAGTTCTTC. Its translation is CASTSGTSGYNEQFF.

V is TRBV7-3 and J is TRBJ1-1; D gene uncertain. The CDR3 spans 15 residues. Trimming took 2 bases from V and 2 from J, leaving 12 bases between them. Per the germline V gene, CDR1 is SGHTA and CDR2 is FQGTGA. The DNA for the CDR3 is TGTGCCAGCAGCTTAGAGAGGGTGGGAAACACTGAAGCTTTCTTT. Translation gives CASSLERVGNTEAFF.

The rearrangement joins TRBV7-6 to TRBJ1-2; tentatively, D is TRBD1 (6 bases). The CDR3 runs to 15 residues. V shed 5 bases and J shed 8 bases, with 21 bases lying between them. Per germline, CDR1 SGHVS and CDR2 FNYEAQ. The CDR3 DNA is TGTGCCAGCAGCAATAGGGTCGGGGGGCCTAACGGCTACACCTTC. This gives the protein CASSNRVGGPNGYTF.

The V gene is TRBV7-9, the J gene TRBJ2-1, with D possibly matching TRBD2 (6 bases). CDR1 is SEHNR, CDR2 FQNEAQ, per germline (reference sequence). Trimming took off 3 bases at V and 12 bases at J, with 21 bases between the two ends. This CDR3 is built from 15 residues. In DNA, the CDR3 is TGTGCCAGCAGCTTCAACAGATTGGGCGGGACGGGGCAGTTCTTC. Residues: CASSFNRLGGTGQFF.